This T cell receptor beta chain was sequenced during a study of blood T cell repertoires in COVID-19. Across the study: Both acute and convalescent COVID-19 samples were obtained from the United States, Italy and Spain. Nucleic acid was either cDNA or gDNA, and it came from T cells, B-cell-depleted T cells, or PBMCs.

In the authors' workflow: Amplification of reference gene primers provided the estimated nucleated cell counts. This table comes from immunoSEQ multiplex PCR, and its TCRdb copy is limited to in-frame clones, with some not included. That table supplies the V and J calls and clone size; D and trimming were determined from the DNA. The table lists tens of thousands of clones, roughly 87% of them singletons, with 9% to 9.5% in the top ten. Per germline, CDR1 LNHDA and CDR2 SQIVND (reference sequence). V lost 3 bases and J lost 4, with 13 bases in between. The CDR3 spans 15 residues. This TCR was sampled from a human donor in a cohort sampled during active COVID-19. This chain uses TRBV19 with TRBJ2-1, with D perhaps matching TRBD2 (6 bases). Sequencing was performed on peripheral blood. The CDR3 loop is CASSIGTTSYNEQFF. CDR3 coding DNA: TGTGCCAGTAGTATTGGGACGACTAGTTACAATGAGCAGTTCTTC.